This TCR beta chain was documented in a study of blood T cells in healthy people across ages. Trimming left V 3 bases short and J 2 bases short, with 12 bases between. The germline V gene encodes CDR1 SGHRS and CDR2 YFSETQ. The CDR3 loop spans 14 amino acids. A few counts support this clonotype. Since a much larger clone is just one base distant, this may be a read error. A second PCR of roughly 7 to 11 cycles used a sample-barcoded 5' primer and a J-beta primer mix. One entry per CDR3 protein, called by TCRdb with MiXCR from the 5' RACE reads. Of approximately 960,000 distinct CDR3 sequences listed, about 28% are singletons. The sample was also linked to a second study, of T cells of mothers and their children.

The chain recombines TRBV5-1 with TRBJ2-7; tentatively, D is TRBD2 (6 bases). The receptor was derived from a middle-aged woman in good health. The sequenced material came from blood. The chain's CDR3 is CASSWAGQTYEQYF. The CDR3 DNA reads as TGCGCCAGCAGCTGGGCGGGGCAAACCTACGAGCAGTACTTC.